Listed below are T cell receptor beta chains from one sample, sequenced in a study of spatial heterogeneity in lung cancer. Each CDR3 protein is one row after TCRdb ran MiXCR on the 5' RACE reads. Of roughly 75,000 distinct CDR3 sequences in the sample, about an eighth were seen once. The sample in question was PBMCs, obtained at surgery. The receptors here all came from a male donor with early-stage non-small cell lung cancer. CDR3s include the opening cysteine and the closing phenylalanine or tryptophan. Fields, in order: V gene, J gene, D gene, clone size, CDR3 protein, CDR3 DNA. The D gene is left open where the match is weak. Size values are once, few and many counts, or a class for expanded clones, and some rows have none.

TRBV18,TRBJ2-1,NA,once,CASSSIPTGGSLSEQFF,TGTGCCAGCTCCTCTATACCCACCGGGGGCAGTCTTAGCGAGCAGTTCTTC
TRBV4-1,TRBJ2-5,TRBD2,many,CASSQITSGSSGQETQYF,TGCGCCAGCAGCCAAATTACTAGCGGGAGTAGCGGGCAAGAGACCCAGTACTTC
TRBV20-1,TRBJ2-1,NA,many,CSARRGLSYNEQFF,TGCAGTGCTAGGCGGGGACTTTCCTACAATGAGCAGTTCTTC
TRBV7-9,TRBJ2-1,TRBD2,few,CASSLNGLAGINEQFF,TGTGCCAGCAGCTTAAACGGCCTAGCGGGAATCAATGAGCAGTTCTTC
TRBV27,TRBJ1-1,NA,few,CASSTGIRGTEAFF,TGTGCCAGCAGTACGGGGATAAGAGGCACTGAAGCTTTCTTT
TRBV4-2,TRBJ1-2,NA,many,CASSQVRAQGDNYGYTF,TGTGCCAGCAGCCAAGTCAGGGCACAGGGTGATAACTATGGCTACACCTTC
TRBV10-3,TRBJ2-7,TRBD2,few,CATSGTSSYEQYF,TGTGCCACGAGCGGGACTAGCTCCTACGAGCAGTACTTC
TRBV5-1,TRBJ1-3,TRBD1,few,CASSLADRAGGNTIYF,TGCGCCAGCAGCTTGGCCGACAGGGCAGGAGGAAACACCATATATTTT
TRBV11-2,TRBJ2-1,NA,NA,CASSLDTGFSYNEQFF,TGTGCCAGCAGCTTAGATACAGGGTTCTCCTACAATGAGCAGTTCTTC
TRBV5-1,TRBJ1-1,NA,few,CASSRDGLNTEAFF,TGCGCCAGCAGCAGGGACGGGTTGAACACTGAAGCTTTCTTT